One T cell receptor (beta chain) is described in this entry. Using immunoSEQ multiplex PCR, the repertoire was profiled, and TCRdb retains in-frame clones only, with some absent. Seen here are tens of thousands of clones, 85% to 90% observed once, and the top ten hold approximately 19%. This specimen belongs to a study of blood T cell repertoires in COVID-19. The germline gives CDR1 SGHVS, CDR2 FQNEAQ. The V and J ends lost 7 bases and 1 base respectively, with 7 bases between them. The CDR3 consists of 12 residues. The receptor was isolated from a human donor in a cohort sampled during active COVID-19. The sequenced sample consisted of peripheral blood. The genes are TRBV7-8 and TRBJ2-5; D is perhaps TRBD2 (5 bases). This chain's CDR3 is CASTAGQETQYF. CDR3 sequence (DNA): TGTGCCAGCACGGCGGGCCAAGAGACCCAGTACTTC.